This TCR beta chain is drawn from a study of quantifying T cell responses using KT2 cells. Study background: cDNA was made from DNase-treated RNA using alpha and beta constant primers. The second PCR ran as a qPCR until a predetermined fluorescence threshold was reached. Study results and caveats: Even the lowest spike-in, about one KT2 cell per 100,000 PBMC, yielded detectable KT2 sequences.

Each cDNA got a UMI-containing oligo ligated at its 3' end. First-round PCR used 4 cycles and beta primers RC1.1 and RC1.2 covering TRBC1 and TRBC2. TCRdb analysed the UMI-ligation and nested PCR reads with MiXCR anew, one entry per CDR3 protein. The sample holds 40,000 to 60,000 distinct CDR3 sequences, 9.5% to 13% seen once. KT2 cells were mixed with fixed PBMC numbers at varying ratios. This clonotype occurred many times. As yet, its antigen is unknown. This CDR3 is 15 amino acids long. The V end was cut by 5 bases, the J end by 1 base, with 12 bases between. Germline values: CDR1 MRHNA, CDR2 SNTAGT.

The receptor comes from a human donor. The gene calls are TRBV6-4 and TRBJ2-1, with TRBD2 as a possible D gene (5 bases). Sequencing was done on a sample of PBMCs spiked with cells of the T cell clone KT2. The CDR3 spells CASSLRGGSYNEQFF. The DNA of the CDR3 is TGTGCCAGCAGTCTACGGGGTGGGTCCTACAATGAGCAGTTCTTC.